This T cell receptor beta chain was identified in a study of control samples from healthy donors and cancer patients. The CDR3 covers 15 residues. The V end was cut by 5 bases, the J end by 4 bases, with 18 bases between. From germline, CDR1 is SGHRS and CDR2 YFSETQ. The protocol was immunoSEQ multiplex PCR, while the TCRdb copy is restricted to in-frame clones and leaves out a portion. The sample has 90,000 to 150,000 clones, about 89% seen once. The source is a woman aged 18-29 years in good health. The chain joins TRBV5-1 to TRBJ1-2; D call uncertain. What was sequenced was blood. The CDR3 nucleotides are TGCGCCAGCAGTTACTCTCCACGAGGTCTCTATGGCTACACCTTC. This sequence encodes CASSYSPRGLYGYTF.